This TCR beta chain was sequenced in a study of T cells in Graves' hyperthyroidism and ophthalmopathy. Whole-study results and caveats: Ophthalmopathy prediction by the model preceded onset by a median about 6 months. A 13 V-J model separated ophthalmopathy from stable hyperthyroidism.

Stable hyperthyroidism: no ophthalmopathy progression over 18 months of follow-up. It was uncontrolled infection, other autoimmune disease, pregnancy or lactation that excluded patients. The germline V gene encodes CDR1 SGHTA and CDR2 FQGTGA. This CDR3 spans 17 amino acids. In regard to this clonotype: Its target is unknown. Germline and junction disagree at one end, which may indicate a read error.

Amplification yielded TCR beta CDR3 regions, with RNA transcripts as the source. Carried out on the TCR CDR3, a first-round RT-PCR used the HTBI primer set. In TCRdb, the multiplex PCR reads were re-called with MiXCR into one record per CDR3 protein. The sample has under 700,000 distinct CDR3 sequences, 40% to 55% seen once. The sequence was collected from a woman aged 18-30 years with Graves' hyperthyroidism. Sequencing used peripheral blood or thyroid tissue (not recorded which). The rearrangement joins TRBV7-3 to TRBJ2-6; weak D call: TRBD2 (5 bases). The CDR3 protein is CASSQPGTKPGANVLTF. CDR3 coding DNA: TGCGCCAGCAGCCAACCGGGAACCAAGCCTGGGGCCAACGTCCTGACTTTC.